What follows are 22 T cell receptor beta chains derived from one specimen sequenced in a study of OX40 agonist ivuxolimab in advanced cancers. The library was made by the immunoSEQ multiplex PCR assay. TCRdb provides this immuneACCESS table in a form limited to in-frame rearrangements. Some clones are lacking; in checked studies, under half of them reflect an unresolved V gene, and why the rest are absent is not known. Here the sample has 45,000 to 55,000 clones; around 84% occur a single time. Around 1.6% of the sample is taken by the ten largest. Material: CD4+ or CD8+ T cells sorted from blood, obtained in a trial of the OX40 agonist ivuxolimab. These receptors all come from an adult with an advanced solid tumor such as melanoma, head and neck, liver or kidney cancer.

The gene calls are TRBV19 and TRBJ2-6; 13 bases are shared with TRBD2. The CDR3 length is 19 residues. The germline V gene has CDR1 LNHDA and CDR2 SQIVND (reference sequence). V lost 1 base to trimming and J lost 1 base; unmatched junction nucleotides: 4. In DNA, the CDR3 is TGTGCCAGTAGTATAGGACTAGCGGGAGGTAGATCTGGGGCCAACGTCCTGACTTTC. It is translated as CASSIGLAGGRSGANVLTF.

The rearrangement joins TRBV18 to TRBJ1-4, with unresolved D. Germline V CDR1 and CDR2: KGHSH, LQKENI. CDR3 length: 12 residues. The V end lost 6 bases, the J end lost 1 base, and 3 bases lay between the germline ends. The CDR3 sequence: CASSLTNEKLFF. Here the CDR3 DNA reads TGTGCCAGCTCTCTAACTAATGAAAAACTGTTTTTT. Combining the CDR3 with reference TRBV18 and TRBJ1-4 gives the whole variable domain NAGVMQNPRHLVRRRGQEARLRCSPMKGHSHVYWYRQLPEEGLKFMVYLQKENIIDESGMPKERFSAEFPKEGPSILRIQQVVRGDSAAYFCASSLTNEKLFFGSGTQLSVL.

This chain joins TRBV7-9 and TRBJ1-4; TRBD1 matches at 8 bases. J lost 4 bases, V lost 5 bases, and 6 bases had no gene match. This CDR3 contains 15 residues. In germline, CDR1 is SEHNR, CDR2 FQNEAQ (reference sequence). DNA of the CDR3: TGTGCCAGCAGCCTTGGGGACAGGATTAATGAAAAACTGTTTTTT. It yields the protein CASSLGDRINEKLFF.

This chain uses TRBV18 with TRBJ2-7; possible D gene TRBD1, 6 bases. The CDR3 has 13 amino acids. Germline V gene data show CDR1 as KGHSH and CDR2 as LQKENI. V dropped 6 bases and J dropped 6 bases, with 15 bases sitting between them. CDR3 amino acids: CASSTGYPSEQYF. CDR3 DNA sequence: TGTGCCAGCTCTACAGGGTACCCTAGCGAGCAGTACTTC.

This chain links TRBV25-1 with TRBJ1-2; no clear D gene. CDR1 is MGHDK and CDR2 is SYGVNS in the germline V gene. The CDR3 totals 13 residues. V shed 7 bases and J shed 3 bases, with 12 bases lying between them. CDR3 DNA sequence: TGTGCCAGCACTCCATCCCCGGACTATGGCTACACCTTC. Translating gives CASTPSPDYGYTF.

The CDR3 bases are TGTGCCAGCAGTGGGGGAGTTAGCACCTACAATGAGCAGTTCTTC. Translating it yields CASSGGVSTYNEQFF. This rearrangement joins TRBV25-1 to TRBJ2-1; TRBD2 is a possible D gene (5 bases). Germline CDR1 and CDR2: MGHDK and SYGVNS. The V end lost 4 bases, the J end lost 2 bases, and 12 bases lay between the germline ends. This CDR3 comprises 15 residues.

The rearrangement links TRBV28 to TRBJ2-3; TRBD1 agrees at 10 bases. There are 17 residues in the CDR3. The V gene's germline CDR1 is MDHEN and CDR2 SYDVKM. V gave up 10 bases and J gave up 6 bases; unmatched junction bases: 19. The CDR3 nucleotides are TGTGCCACGAGGGCGTGGGTTGGACAGGGGGTAGGGGATACGCAGTATTTT. Its translation: CATRAWVGQGVGDTQYF.

This chain links TRBV7-8 with TRBJ2-2; D not certain. The V end lost 3 bases, the J end lost 0 bases, and 11 bases lay between the germline ends. CDR3 size: 16 residues. Germline V gene sequence: CDR1 SGHVS, CDR2 FQNEAQ. CDR3 loop: CASSLYGPANTGELFF. Written as DNA, the CDR3 is TGTGCCAGCAGCTTGTACGGACCCGCGAACACCGGGGAGCTGTTTTTT.

The rearrangement joins TRBV9 to TRBJ2-1, with D maybe TRBD1 (6 bases). Between the trimmed V and J ends, which lost 0 bases and 8 bases, there was a span of 12 bases. Germline loops: CDR1 SGDLS, CDR2 YYNGEE. This CDR3 is built from 14 residues. The CDR3 protein is CASSVAGAEHEQFF. CDR3 bases: TGTGCCAGCAGCGTAGCAGGGGCAGAACATGAGCAGTTCTTC.

The chain has TRBV2 and TRBJ2-7; weak D call: TRBD2 (7 bases). Trimming removed 5 bases at V and 2 bases at J, with 16 bases between. CDR1 SNHLY and CDR2 FYNNEI come from the germline V gene. The CDR3 consists of 15 residues. The chain's CDR3 is CASSTEGGRPYEQYF. CDR3 sequence (DNA): TGTGCCAGCAGTACCGAGGGGGGGCGCCCCTACGAGCAGTACTTC.

The V call is TRBV29-1, the J call TRBJ2-2; 10 nucleotides align to TRBD1. Germline assignment: CDR1 SQVTM and CDR2 ANQGSEA. The CDR3 has 17 amino acids. Trimming removed 1 base from V and 7 bases from J; junction bases left unmatched: 12. The CDR3 nucleotides read TGCAGCGTTGAAGGACAGGGGGCTGTTGTGGGAGTCGGGGAGCTGTTTTTT. Its translation: CSVEGQGAVVGVGELFF.

This chain joins TRBV7-9 and TRBJ2-2, with 14 bases lining up with TRBD2. The CDR3 covers 17 residues. Germline V gives CDR1 SEHNR, CDR2 FQNEAQ (reference sequence). Trimming took 8 bases from V and 4 from J; bases not matched to a gene: 9. In DNA form, the CDR3 reads TGTGCCAGCGAAGGGACTAGCGGGAGCCCCCGCACCGGGGAGCTGTTTTTT. Translated, it gives CASEGTSGSPRTGELFF.

This chain joins TRBV5-5 and TRBJ2-3; 12 bases are a match to TRBD2. This CDR3 spans 16 amino acids. Germline V CDR1 and CDR2: SGHKS, YYEKEE (reference sequence). With V trimmed by 3 bases and J by 6 bases, 8 bases remained unmatched. Here the CDR3 DNA reads TGTGCCAGCAGCTCGCCCACTAGCGGGAGGATGGATACGCAGTATTTT. Protein sequence: CASSSPTSGRMDTQYF. The full variable domain, rest sourced from reference TRBV5-5 and TRBJ2-3, is DAGVTQSPTHLIKTRGQQVTLRCSPISGHKSVSWYQQVLGQGPQFIFQYYEKEERGRGNFPDRFSARQFPNYSSELNVNALLLGDSALYLCASSSPTSGRMDTQYFGPGTRLTVL.

The chain combines TRBV18 with TRBJ2-7; 8 nucleotides agree with TRBD2. Losses at the gene ends were 4 bases for V and 5 bases for J; bases not matched to a gene: 13. Looked up from germline, CDR1 is KGHSH and CDR2 is LQKENI. CDR3 length equals 16 residues. CDR3 residues: CASSHLQREIFHEQYF. DNA for the CDR3: TGTGCCAGCTCACACTTGCAGCGGGAGATTTTCCACGAGCAGTACTTC.

V and J are TRBV28 and TRBJ2-4; weak D call: TRBD2 (5 bases). Germline V lookup: CDR1 MDHEN, CDR2 SYDVKM. The CDR3 totals 13 residues. Deletions cut 4 bases from V and 10 bases from J, with 14 bases between. The CDR3 coding sequence is TGTGCCAGCAGTTATGGCCCCCGAGGGATTCAGTACTTC. Amino acids: CASSYGPRGIQYF.

The J gene is TRBJ2-1, the V gene TRBV28; 7 nucleotides match TRBD2. The CDR3 is 14 amino acids. The trim removed 5 bases at V and 4 bases at J, leaving 5 bases unmatched. Germline values: CDR1 MDHEN, CDR2 SYDVKM. CDR3 bases: TGTGCCAGCAGTCGCGGGAGTAAGTACAATGAGCAGTTCTTC. This gives the protein CASSRGSKYNEQFF.

The gene calls are TRBV7-9 and TRBJ2-1; D is undetermined. CDR3 length equals 14 residues. Trimming took 5 bases from V and 7 from J, leaving 15 bases between them. Per the germline V gene, CDR1 is SEHNR and CDR2 is FQNEAQ (reference sequence). As DNA, the CDR3 is TGTGCCAGCAGCCCTGGCCAGCGCTCAAATGAGCAGTTCTTC. The encoded protein is CASSPGQRSNEQFF.

This chain connects TRBV11-2 to TRBJ1-1; possibly TRBD1 for D (5 bases). The germline V gene has CDR1 SGHAT and CDR2 FQNNGV. The V gene lost 4 bases and the J gene lost 4 bases, with 22 bases spanning the gap. CDR3 length: 17 residues. CDR3 sequence reads: CASSSNGVGARSTEAFF. Written as DNA, the CDR3 is TGTGCCAGCAGCTCTAACGGTGTAGGGGCCCGGAGCACTGAAGCTTTCTTT.

In this sample, this clone turned up a few times. The V call is TRBV11-2, the J call TRBJ2-1; D is tentatively TRBD1 or TRBD2 (5 bases each). The CDR3 is 14 amino acids. CDR1 is SGHAT, CDR2 FQNNGV, per germline. V lost 4 bases, J lost 7 bases, and 14 bases lay in between. Here the CDR3 DNA reads TGTGCCAGCAGCTACTTTCGGGGCGGAAATGAGCAGTTCTTC. This sequence encodes CASSYFRGGNEQFF. The whole variable domain, remainder taken from reference TRBV11-2 and TRBJ2-1, is EAGVAQSPRYKIIEKRQSVAFWCNPISGHATLYWYQQILGQGPKLLIQFQNNGVVDDSQLPKDRFSAERLKGVDSTLKIQPAKLEDSAVYLCASSYFRGGNEQFFGPGTRLTVL.

The genes are TRBV7-9 and TRBJ2-7; D is unclear. The CDR3 totals 11 residues. Trimming shortened V by 6 bases and J by 3 bases, and 6 bases separated the two germline ends. Germline CDR1 and CDR2: SEHNR and FQNEAQ (reference sequence). The CDR3 region has the DNA TGTGCCAGCAGTCCTTACTACGAGCAGTACTTC. Translating gives CASSPYYEQYF.

This clone was observed a single time. The rearrangement uses TRBV5-1 and TRBJ2-1, with a weak D call TRBD2 (6 bases). Per germline, CDR1 SGHRS and CDR2 YFSETQ. Deletions cut 3 bases from V and 8 bases from J, with 21 bases between. CDR3 size: 16 residues. In DNA, the CDR3 is TGCGCCAGCAGCTCGGGTCCTTCGGGAGTTAGTGATGAGCAGTTCTTC. Translating it yields CASSSGPSGVSDEQFF.

The chain recombines TRBV7-2 with TRBJ2-1, with no clear D. V was cut by 0 bases and J by 15 bases, with 21 bases left in between. This CDR3 region has 15 residues. Germline V gene lookup returns CDR1 SGHTA and CDR2 FQGNSA. This chain's CDR3 is CASSLASLGTNIWFF. Here the CDR3 DNA reads TGTGCCAGCAGCTTAGCTTCTTTAGGCACCAACATCTGGTTCTTC. Together with reference TRBV7-2 and TRBJ2-1, the CDR3 gives the full variable domain: GAGVSQSPSNKVTEKGKDVELRCDPISGHTALYWYRQSLGQGLEFLIYFQGNSAPDKSGLPSDRFSAERTGGSVSTLTIQRTQQEDSAVYLCASSLASLGTNIWFFGPGTRLTVL.